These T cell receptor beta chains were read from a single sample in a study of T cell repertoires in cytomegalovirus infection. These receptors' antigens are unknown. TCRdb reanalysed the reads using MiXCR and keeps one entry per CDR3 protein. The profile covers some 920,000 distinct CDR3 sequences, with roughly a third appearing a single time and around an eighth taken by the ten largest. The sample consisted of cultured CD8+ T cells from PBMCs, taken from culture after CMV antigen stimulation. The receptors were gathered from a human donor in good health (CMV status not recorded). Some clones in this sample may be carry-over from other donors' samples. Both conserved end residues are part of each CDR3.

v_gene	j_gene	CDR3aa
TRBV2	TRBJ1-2	CATLEGVRGYTF
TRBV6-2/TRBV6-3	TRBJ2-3	CASSYVAGSTDTQYF
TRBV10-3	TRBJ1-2	CAISLQNYGYTF
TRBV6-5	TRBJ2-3	CASSYEGHPSDTQYF
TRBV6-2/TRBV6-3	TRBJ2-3	CASSYSVFLEGPDTQYF
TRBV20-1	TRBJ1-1	CSAYYREENTEAFF
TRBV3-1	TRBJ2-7	CASSLRGAFRQYF
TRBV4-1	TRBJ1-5	CASSQVRNQPQHF
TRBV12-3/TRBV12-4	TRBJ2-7	CASSFGSLSYEQYF
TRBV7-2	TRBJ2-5	CAGSLVQGLGETQYF
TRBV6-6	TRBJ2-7	CASNRDSTYEQYF
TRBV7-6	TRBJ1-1	CASSLNPGFAEAFF
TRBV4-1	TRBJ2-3	CASSPIRGRTDTQYF
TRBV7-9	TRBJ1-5	CASSGGGADQPQHF
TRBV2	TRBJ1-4	CASMYRVRRTNEKLFF
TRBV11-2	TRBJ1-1	CASSLWDRDTNTEAFF
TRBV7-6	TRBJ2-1	CASSLQGLAGGPSLFF
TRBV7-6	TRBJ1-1	CASSLASPGKLNTEAFF
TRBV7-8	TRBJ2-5	CASSLRAATADYQETQYF
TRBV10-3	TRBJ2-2	CAISGNGQTNTGELFF
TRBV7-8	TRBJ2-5	CASSFGIAEETQYF
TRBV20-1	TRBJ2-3	CSAAGTATDTQYF
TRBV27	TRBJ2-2	CASSLNSWRLELFF
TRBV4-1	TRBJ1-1	CASSRPDGTEAFF
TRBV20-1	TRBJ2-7	CSARGVHPTVGYEQYF
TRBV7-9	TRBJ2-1	CASSPSGTTYNEQFF
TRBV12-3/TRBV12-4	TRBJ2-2	CASSLRELVGRELFF
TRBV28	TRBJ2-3	CASRAGTGDTDTQYF
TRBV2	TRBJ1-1	CATKGRVNTEAFF
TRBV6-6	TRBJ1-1	CASSYTKTGWTEAFF
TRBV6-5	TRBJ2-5	CASSYRVEATQYF
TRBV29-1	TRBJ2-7	CSANGVTAPRYEQYF
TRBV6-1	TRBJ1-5	CASSAGVFGNQPQHF
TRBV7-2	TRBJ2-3	CASTPFDGAGLVLKDTQYF
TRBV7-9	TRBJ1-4	CASRQDGAYEKLFF
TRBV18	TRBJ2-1	CASSTTSGGDYNEQFF
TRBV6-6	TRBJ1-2	CASSYSQGFPGYTF
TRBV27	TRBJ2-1	CASTWGTEQFF
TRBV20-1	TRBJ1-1	CSARDLEGLDTEAFF
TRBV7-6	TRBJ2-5	CASSSIGNKGGTQYF
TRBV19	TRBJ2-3	CASSLLRGGGTDTQYF
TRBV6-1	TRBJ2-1	CASSVSWTGEINEQFF
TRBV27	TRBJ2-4	CASMRGPRSKNIQYF
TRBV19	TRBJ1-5	CATSAGFYSNQPQHF
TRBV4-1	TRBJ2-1	CASSQENGLAGDSYNEQFF
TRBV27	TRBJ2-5	CASSLGHIETQYF
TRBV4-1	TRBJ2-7	CASSQEGTGSYEQYF
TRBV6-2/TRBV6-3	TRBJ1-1	CASSYAITEAFF
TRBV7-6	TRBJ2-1	CASSLAGQGVEQFF
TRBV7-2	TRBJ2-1	CASSLVASGGPYNEQFF
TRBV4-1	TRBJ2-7	CASSQGLGTSYEQYF
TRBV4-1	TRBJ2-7	CASSRAGPYEQYF
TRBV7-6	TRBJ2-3	CASSRVVDADTQYF